The 17 T cell receptor beta chains in this list originate from one sample, sequenced in a study of metastatic and nonmetastatic thyroid tumors. TCRdb re-called clones from the PCR reads using MiXCR. The sample lists more than 13,000 clones, 23% seen once, with about 8% in the top ten. Treatment of any kind had been given to no patient before thyroid surgery. What was sequenced was blood. These receptors originate from a female donor with papillary thyroid cancer or a benign thyroid nodule (not recorded which). Some clones in this sample may be carry-over from other donors' samples.

This clone has at least ten counts. This sequence joins TRBV9 and TRBJ2-3; TRBD1 matches 10 bases. The CDR3 runs to 15 residues. Germline CDR1 is SGDLS and CDR2 is YYNGEE. Trimming took 5 bases from V and 0 from J; bases not matched to a gene: 3. The DNA of the CDR3 is TGTGCCAGCAGTTGGACAGGGGGAAGCACAGATACGCAGTATTTT. This encodes CASSWTGGSTDTQYF.

The V and J genes are TRBV7-1 and TRBJ2-1, with 10 bases aligning to TRBD2. TRBV7-1 is noted as an ORF with a role that remains uncertain. Unmatched junction bases numbered 6, after V lost 3 bases and J lost 4 bases. CDR3 length: 16 amino acids. The CDR3 loop reads CASSSRASGSYNEQFF. CDR3 nucleotides: TGTGCCAGCAGCTCCCGGGCTAGCGGGAGTTACAATGAGCAGTTCTTC.

This clone was recorded at least ten times. The V gene is TRBV3-1, the J gene TRBJ1-5, with unresolved D. V dropped 0 bases and J dropped 7 bases, with 7 bases sitting between them. The CDR3 consists of 13 residues. The germline gives CDR1 LGHDT, CDR2 YNNKEL (reference sequence). CDR3 sequence (DNA): TGTGCCAGCAGCCAAGATCCCGGGCAGCCCCAGCATTTT. Translating gives CASSQDPGQPQHF.

This clone turned up a few times. At one end the junction does not follow the germline gene, possibly because of a read error. V gene TRBV2 combines with J gene TRBJ1-1; D remains unclear. The CDR3 sequence is 11 residues long. The V gene's germline CDR1 is SNHLY and CDR2 FYNNEI. For the CDR3, the DNA is TGTGCCAGCATCATCGACACTGAAGCTTTCTTC. Protein: CASIIDTEAFF. Filled out from reference TRBV2 and TRBJ1-1, the complete variable domain reads EPEVTQTPSHQVTQMGQEVILRCVPISNHLYFYWYRQILGQKVEFLVSFYNNEISEKSEIFDDQFSVERPDGSNFTLKIRSTKLEDSAMYFCASIIDTEAFFGQGTRLTVV.

This clone has more than one count but fewer than ten. The chain joins TRBV27 to TRBJ2-7, with TRBD2 matching 14 bases. Unmatched junction bases numbered 8, after V lost 4 bases and J lost 3 bases. The length of the CDR3 is 17 residues. CDR1 and CDR2 from the germline V gene are MNHEY and SMNVEV (reference sequence). The CDR3 region has the DNA TGTGCCAGCAGTTCCGGACTAGCGGGAGGCAAGCTCTACGAGCAGTACTTC. Translation: CASSSGLAGGKLYEQYF.

The V gene is TRBV4-1, the J gene TRBJ1-2; weak D call: TRBD1 (6 bases). This CDR3 has 13 residues. Trimming took 3 bases from V and 4 from J, leaving 9 bases between them. Germline V gives CDR1 MGHRA, CDR2 YSYEKL. CDR3 DNA: TGCGCCAGCAGCCAGCAGGGGCCCTATGGCTACACCTTC. It encodes CASSQQGPYGYTF.

This clone was counted once. The chain recombines TRBV11-3 with TRBJ1-1; the match to TRBD1 covers 7 bases. The CDR3 consists of 13 residues. Germline V gene sequence: CDR1 SGHNT, CDR2 YENEEA. V dropped 2 bases and J dropped 4; count of bases not matched to a gene: 1. DNA for the CDR3: TGTGCCAGCAGCTTAAACAGGGGCACTGAAGCTTTCTTT. Its protein product is CASSLNRGTEAFF.

This clone is deemed medium-sized (0.01 to 0.1%). CDR3 loop: CAGGQGSREKLFF. CDR3 DNA: TGTGCCGGAGGACAGGGCTCTAGGGAAAAACTGTTTTTT. This chain connects TRBV30 to TRBJ1-4; 8 nucleotides line up with TRBD1. The germline CDR1 and CDR2 sequences are GTSNPN and SVGIG (reference sequence). The CDR3 totals 13 residues. Germline trimming cut 8 bases from V and 8 bases from J; bases unmatched to any gene: 10.

The sample holds many counts of this clone. The gene calls are TRBV7-3 and TRBJ2-1; 10 bases agree with TRBD2. CDR1 is SGHTA and CDR2 is FQGTGA in the germline V gene. The junction had 9 bases not matched to a gene; V was cut back by 5 bases and J by 8 bases. This CDR3 contains 15 residues. CDR3 sequence (DNA): TGTGCCAGCAGCCAAGCGGGGGGGCCTATGTATGAGCAGTTCTTC. Amino acids: CASSQAGGPMYEQFF.

This clone was recorded many times. The rearrangement links TRBV5-1 to TRBJ2-3, with D tentatively TRBD1 (6 bases). The V end lost 1 base, the J end lost 0 bases, and 9 bases lay between the germline ends. The CDR3 runs 15 residues. The V gene's germline CDR1 is SGHRS and CDR2 YFSETQ. The CDR3 sequence is CASSLSQGSTDTQYF. In nucleotides, the CDR3 is TGCGCCAGCAGCTTGTCCCAGGGGAGCACAGATACGCAGTATTTT.

The chain uses TRBV20-1 and TRBJ2-7; TRBD2 matches at 7 bases. J lost 2 bases, V lost 0 bases, and 10 bases had no gene match. CDR3 length: 16 residues. Looked up from germline, CDR1 is DFQATT and CDR2 is SNEGSKA (reference sequence). The CDR3 nucleotides read TGCAGTGCTAGAGATAACCCCCTAGCGGACACCTACGAGCAGTACTTC. This codes for CSARDNPLADTYEQYF.

This clone is judged medium-sized. The rearrangement uses TRBV20-1 and TRBJ1-2, with 12 positions matching TRBD1. CDR1 and CDR2 from the germline V gene are DFQATT and SNEGSKA (reference sequence). Trimming at V came to 2 bases and at J to 7 bases, leaving 5 bases not matched to a gene. This CDR3 is 14 amino acids long. CDR3 sequence reads: CSARPGQGASGYTF. DNA for the CDR3: TGCAGTGCTAGACCGGGACAGGGGGCAAGTGGCTACACCTTC.

This clone showed up just a few times. This sequence joins TRBV6-5 and TRBJ1-5; no reliable D call. The CDR3 is 12 residues long. The V gene's germline CDR1 is MNHEY and CDR2 SVGAGI. V lost 4 bases to trimming and J lost 4 bases, with 5 bases between them. The DNA for the CDR3 is TGTGCCAGCAGTTCTGTAAATCAGCCCCAGCATTTT. It specifies CASSSVNQPQHF.

This clone occurred many times. The chain joins TRBV7-2 to TRBJ2-7; maybe TRBD2 (7 bases). The CDR3 is 15 residues long. With 6 bases removed from V and 4 bases from J, the gap between germline ends came to 19 bases. Germline lookup yields CDR1 SGHTA and CDR2 FQGNSA. The chain's CDR3 is CASRAQGGGAYEQYF. The CDR3 nucleotides are TGTGCCAGCAGGGCACAGGGCGGGGGTGCATACGAGCAGTACTTC.

The rearrangement joins TRBV13 to TRBJ2-1, with 7 bases aligning to TRBD2. The CDR3 length is 16 residues. The V gene end was trimmed by 1 base and the J gene end by 7 bases; junction bases not matched to a gene: 10. From germline, CDR1 is PRHDT and CDR2 FYEKMQ (reference sequence). The CDR3 coding sequence is TGTGCCAGCAGCTTAGATGCCAGCGGGGTCTCGAATGAGCAGTTCTTC. Translating it yields CASSLDASGVSNEQFF.

This clone was found many times. The V call is TRBV20-1, the J call TRBJ2-1; D call uncertain. The ends were cut back, 3 bases at V and 5 bases at J, with 14 bases in the middle. The CDR3 is 14 residues long. From germline, CDR1 is DFQATT and CDR2 SNEGSKA (reference sequence). The CDR3 here is CSASGGPVDNEQFF. In nucleotides, the CDR3 is TGCAGTGCTAGTGGTGGGCCCGTAGACAATGAGCAGTTCTTC.

The CDR3 DNA sequence: TGCAGTGCTAGGACAGGATTCTCCTACGAGCAGTACTTC. Amino acids: CSARTGFSYEQYF. The chain links TRBV20-1 to TRBJ2-7, with a possible D match to TRBD1 (6 bases). From germline, CDR1 is DFQATT and CDR2 SNEGSKA (reference sequence). The CDR3 sequence is 13 residues long. The V end was cut by 3 bases, the J end by 0 bases, with 9 bases between.